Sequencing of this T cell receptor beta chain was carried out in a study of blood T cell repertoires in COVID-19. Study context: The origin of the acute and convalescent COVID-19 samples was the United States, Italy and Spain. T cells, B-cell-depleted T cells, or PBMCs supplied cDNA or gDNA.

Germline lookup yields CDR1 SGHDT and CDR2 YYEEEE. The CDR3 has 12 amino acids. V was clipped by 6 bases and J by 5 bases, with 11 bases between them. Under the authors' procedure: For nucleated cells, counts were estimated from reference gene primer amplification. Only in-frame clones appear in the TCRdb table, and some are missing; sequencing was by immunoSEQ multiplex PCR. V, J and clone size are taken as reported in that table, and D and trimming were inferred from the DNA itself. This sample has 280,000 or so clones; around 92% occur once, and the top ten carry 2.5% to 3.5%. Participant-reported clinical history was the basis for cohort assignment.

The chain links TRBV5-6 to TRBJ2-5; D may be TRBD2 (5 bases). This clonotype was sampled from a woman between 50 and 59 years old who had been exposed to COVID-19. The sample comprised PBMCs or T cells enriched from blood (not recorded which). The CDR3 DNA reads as TGTGCCAGCAACGACTATGGGGAGACCCAGTACTTC. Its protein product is CASNDYGETQYF.